The clone carrying this TCR beta chain was counted a few times. The data were obtained in a study of OX40 agonist ivuxolimab in advanced cancers. Profiling relied on immunoSEQ multiplex PCR, and the TCRdb table lists in-frame clones only, not all of them. Here the sample spans under 110,000 clones, 90% being singletons. This CDR3 spans 13 amino acids. Germline V gene sequence: CDR1 MNHEY, CDR2 SMNVEV (reference sequence). Trimming left V 2 bases short and J 1 base short, with 2 bases between. The chain is built from TRBV27 and TRBJ2-2; no clear D. The sequence derives from an adult with an advanced solid tumor such as melanoma, head and neck, liver or kidney cancer. Sequencing used CD4+ or CD8+ T cells sorted from blood, obtained in a trial of the OX40 agonist ivuxolimab. CDR3 in DNA: TGTGCCAGCAGTTTACGGAACACCGGGGAGCTGTTTTTT. It specifies CASSLRNTGELFF.